This T cell receptor beta chain appears in the sequencing data of a study of CD8+CD57+ T cells in acquired aplastic anemia. Profiling that covered TCR beta VDJ and CDR3 relied on genomic DNA as its template. TCRdb used MiXCR to reprocess the reads, holding one entry per CDR3 protein. The table has hundreds of thousands of distinct CDR3 sequences, less than 60% seen once. Those patients picked for sequencing had displayed CD8+CD57+ cell expansion on flow cytometry. The CDR3 runs 14 residues. With 6 bases clipped from V and 9 bases from J, the junction kept 6 bases outside the gene matches. Sequencing was carried out using sorted CD4+, CD8+, or CD8+CD57+ T cells (not recorded which) from PBMCs. V gene TRBV12-3 or TRBV12-4 combines with J gene TRBJ1-6, with 9 bases identical to TRBD1. This clonotype was obtained from a human donor with aplastic anemia. Written as DNA, the CDR3 is TGTGCCAGCAGCCAAACAGGGGGCGGTTCACCCCTCCACTTT. Amino acid sequence: CASSQTGGGSPLHF.